A single sample is the source of the 16 T cell receptor beta chains below, sequenced in a study of vaccination effects on CD4 cells after COVID-19. Their antigens are not known. Subsequent to a culture period of more than 9 days, CD4+ T cells were isolated. Two-dose BNT162b2 or mRNA-1273 vaccination was given to participants. TCRdb's copy holds only in-frame clones and misses some; the assay was immunoSEQ multiplex PCR. The sample holds 45,000 to 60,000 clones, 60% to 75% seen once. The sample here was CD4+ T cells from PBMCs cultured without peptide, taken after COVID-19 vaccination. The receptor source for this set is a human donor who received a COVID-19 vaccine.

The chain carries TRBV10-3 and TRBJ1-1, with TRBD1 identical over 9 bases. Germline loops: CDR1 ENHRY, CDR2 SYGVKD. The CDR3 sequence is 13 residues long. V was clipped by 7 bases and J by 1 base; unmatched bases: 1. CDR3 amino acids: CAIKDRGNTEAFF. The CDR3 DNA reads as TGTGCCATCAAGGACAGGGGGAACACTGAAGCTTTCTTT.

The V and J genes are TRBV7-2 and TRBJ2-2; D not certain. The CDR3 extends over 14 amino acids. Germline CDR1 SGHTA, CDR2 FQGNSA. Trimming removed 1 base from V and 6 bases from J, with 9 bases in between. CDR3 amino acids: CASSLVSVSGELFF. The CDR3, as DNA: TGTGCCAGCAGCTTAGTGTCAGTATCCGGGGAGCTGTTTTTT.

Notes on this clone: Distinct nucleotide sequences in the sample also encode this CDR3. The genes are TRBV18 and TRBJ2-3; a weak D match, TRBD2 (6 bases). V gave up 3 bases and J gave up 2 bases, with 9 bases separating them. Germline V gene sequence: CDR1 KGHSH, CDR2 LQKENI. There are 14 residues in the CDR3. The CDR3 loop reads CASSPGLNTDTQYF. In DNA form, the CDR3 reads TGTGCCAGCTCACCCGGACTAAACACAGATACGCAGTATTTT.

This chain uses TRBV29-1 with TRBJ1-2; the D is unclear. The CDR3 runs to 12 residues. Trimming stripped 4 bases from V and 14 bases from J, with 20 bases between. CDR1 is SQVTM, CDR2 ANQGSEA, per germline. In DNA form, the CDR3 reads TGCAGCGTTGTTCGGGTCGGGGAGGATCTTACCTTC. This sequence encodes CSVVRVGEDLTF.

Details on this clone: Relative to the germline gene, one junction end is altered; a read error may explain this. The genes are TRBV18 and TRBJ1-6; D is undetermined. The CDR3 contains 16 residues. CDR1 and CDR2 (germline): KGHSH, LQKENI. The CDR3 sequence is CASSSPHAPLNSPLHF. The CDR3 nucleotides are TGTGCCAGCTCATCACCCCACGCCCCTTTGAATTCACCCCTCCACTTT.

The V call is TRBV5-6, the J call TRBJ2-7; no clear D gene. Trimming took off 0 bases at V and 5 bases at J, with 3 bases between the two ends. Germline V gene lookup returns CDR1 SGHDT and CDR2 YYEEEE. The CDR3 spans 11 residues. In DNA, the CDR3 is TGTGCCAGCAGCTTGGGGGACGAGCAGTACTTC. Its translation: CASSLGDEQYF.

The V call is TRBV4-1, the J call TRBJ1-2; 8 bases are shared with TRBD1. V shed 2 bases, J shed 4 bases, and the junction held 6 bases outside the gene matches. CDR1 is MGHRA and CDR2 is YSYEKL in the germline V gene. This CDR3 is 15 amino acids long. The CDR3 bases are TGCGCCAGCAGCCAAAGACAGGGGCTCTTCTATGGCTACACCTTC. It is translated as CASSQRQGLFYGYTF.

The chain uses TRBV11-2 and TRBJ2-7; 11 bases match TRBD2. V was pared by 6 bases and J by 6 bases, with 16 bases of the junction left unmatched. The CDR3 loop spans 17 amino acids. CDR1 is SGHAT and CDR2 is FQNNGV in the germline V gene. This CDR3 reads CASSPNSLSGGAGEQYF. The CDR3 bases are TGTGCCAGCAGTCCCAATAGCCTTAGCGGGGGGGCAGGCGAGCAGTACTTC. Variable domain in full (rest from reference TRBV11-2 and TRBJ2-7): EAGVAQSPRYKIIEKRQSVAFWCNPISGHATLYWYQQILGQGPKLLIQFQNNGVVDDSQLPKDRFSAERLKGVDSTLKIQPAKLEDSAVYLCASSPNSLSGGAGEQYFGPGTRLTVT.

CDR3 sequence: CASSLVQGSNEKLFF. CDR3 DNA: TGTGCCAGCAGCTTGGTACAGGGATCTAATGAAAAACTGTTTTTT. The chain employs TRBV5-6 and TRBJ1-4, with D tentatively TRBD1 (6 bases). Germline CDR1 and CDR2: SGHDT and YYEEEE. V shed 0 bases and J shed 3 bases, with 9 bases lying between them. The CDR3 has 15 amino acids.

This chain uses TRBV5-1 with TRBJ2-1, with 9 bases lining up with TRBD2. The germline CDR1 and CDR2 sequences are SGHRS and YFSETQ. CDR3 length: 18 amino acids. The trim removed 2 bases at V and 7 bases at J, leaving 16 bases unmatched. CDR3 in amino acids: CASSFVVAGAGGGNEQFF. In nucleotides, the CDR3 is TGCGCCAGCAGCTTCGTAGTAGCGGGGGCCGGCGGGGGGAATGAGCAGTTCTTC. Full variable domain (remainder filled in from reference TRBV5-1 and TRBJ2-1): KAGVTQTPRYLIKTRGQQVTLSCSPISGHRSVSWYQQTPGQGLQFLFEYFSETQRNKGNFPGRFSGRQFSNSRSEMNVSTLELGDSALYLCASSFVVAGAGGGNEQFFGPGTRLTVL.

The table lists this clone with a few counts. V usage is TRBV9 and J usage is TRBJ2-4; 7 bases agree with TRBD1. The CDR3 is 14 residues long. Unmatched junction bases numbered 9, after V lost 4 bases and J lost 8 bases. CDR1 and CDR2 (germline): SGDLS, YYNGEE. This CDR3 reads CASSLRTGFDIQYF. The CDR3 DNA sequence: TGTGCCAGCAGCCTAAGGACAGGTTTTGACATTCAGTACTTC.

There are a few counts of this clone. V is TRBV10-2 and J is TRBJ1-6; D is perhaps TRBD1 (5 bases). Germline values: CDR1 WSHSY, CDR2 SAAADI. V lost 2 bases and J 1 base, leaving 9 bases between the germline ends. This CDR3 region has 16 residues. CDR3 coding DNA: TGCGCCAGCAGTGAGGCAGGGCTATCCTATAATTCACCCCTCCACTTT. It encodes CASSEAGLSYNSPLHF.

The gene calls are TRBV2 and TRBJ2-7; D perhaps matches TRBD1 (5 bases). Germline CDR1 is SNHLY and CDR2 is FYNNEI. This CDR3 comprises 13 residues. The V end was cut by 6 bases, the J end by 3 bases, with 12 bases between. CDR3: CASSSGQIYEQYF. The CDR3 DNA is TGTGCCAGCAGCTCAGGACAAATCTACGAGCAGTACTTC.

This sequence joins TRBV5-1 and TRBJ2-5, with 7 bases lining up with TRBD2. This CDR3 comprises 16 residues. J gave up 1 base and V 2 bases, and 8 bases lay outside the gene matches. The V gene's germline CDR1 is SGHRS and CDR2 YFSETQ. The CDR3 protein is CASSFLGGGIQETQYF. For the CDR3, the DNA is TGCGCCAGCAGCTTTCTTGGGGGGGGAATCCAAGAGACCCAGTACTTC.

The genes are TRBV5-4 and TRBJ2-2; D perhaps matches TRBD1 (6 bases). The V end lost 0 bases, the J end lost 4 bases, and 10 bases lay between the germline ends. CDR1 is SGHNT, CDR2 YYREEE, per germline (reference sequence). The CDR3 has 15 residues. The DNA of the CDR3 is TGTGCCAGCAGCTTGGTCCAGGGGTCCACCGGGGAGCTGTTTTTT. Protein sequence: CASSLVQGSTGELFF.

J is TRBJ2-7 and V is TRBV6-5; TRBD1 aligns across 12 bases. This CDR3 spans 15 amino acids. CDR1 and CDR2 (germline): MNHEY, SVGAGI. The ends lost 6 bases at V and 5 bases at J; junction bases unmatched: 8. The DNA of the CDR3 is TGTGCCAGCAGCACGGGACAGGGGGCTTTGGACGAGCAGTACTTC. Its protein is CASSTGQGALDEQYF.